Listed here is a single TCR beta chain. The entry originates in a study of blood T cell repertoires in COVID-19. The overall study: Material from acute and convalescent COVID-19 was sourced from the United States, Italy and Spain. Sources were T cells, B-cell-depleted T cells, or PBMCs; the material itself was cDNA or gDNA.

As handled by the study authors: Reference gene primer amplification gave nucleated cell count estimates. Assay used: immunoSEQ multiplex PCR; TCRdb lists only in-frame clones, some missing. The DNA was the basis for D and trimming; V, J and clone size are from that table. The sample has approximately 51,000 clones, around 90% seen once. Sequencing was done on a sample of peripheral blood. The origin of this receptor is a man in his 70s with active COVID-19.

For the CDR3, the DNA is TGCGCCAGCAGCTACTCCCAAGAGACCCAGTACTTC. Its protein product is CASSYSQETQYF. V and J are TRBV5-1 and TRBJ2-5, with no clear D. The CDR3 spans 12 residues. V gave up 3 bases and J gave up 1 base, with 4 bases separating them. In germline, CDR1 is SGHRS, CDR2 YFSETQ.